Each of the 29 T cell receptor beta chains below was sequenced from the same sample in a study of blood T cell repertoires in COVID-19. The method was immunoSEQ multiplex PCR; TCRdb's version includes in-frame clones alone and lacks a portion of them. The sample lists 200,000 to 250,000 clones, around 88% occurring once. Sequencing was performed on peripheral blood. The receptors derive from a man between 18 and 35 years old with active or convalescent COVID-19.

V and J are TRBV7-9 and TRBJ1-2; 8 bases match TRBD1. The CDR3 extends over 17 amino acids. V trimming: 3 bases; J trimming: 1 base; junction bases outside the gene matches: 10. Germline CDR1 reads SEHNR; CDR2 reads FQNEAQ (reference sequence). The CDR3 region is CASSLVHGQGGNYGYTF. CDR3 nucleotide sequence: TGTGCCAGCAGCTTGGTCCACGGACAGGGTGGTAACTATGGCTACACCTTC.

This clone has more than one count but fewer than ten. The chain joins TRBV9 to TRBJ2-2; the match to TRBD2 covers 13 bases. Germline V gives CDR1 SGDLS, CDR2 YYNGEE. This CDR3 region has 18 residues. The V and J ends lost 4 bases and 3 bases, in that order; junction bases with no gene match: 9. The CDR3 DNA reads TGTGCCAGCAGCCCACAAGGGGGACTAGCGGGACACACCGGGGAGCTGTTTTTT. The encoded protein is CASSPQGGLAGHTGELFF.

The CDR3 loop is CASGRDSKTYNEQFF. CDR3 DNA sequence: TGTGCTAGTGGCCGGGACTCCAAGACATACAATGAGCAGTTCTTC. The rearrangement joins TRBV12-5 to TRBJ2-1; D is possibly TRBD2 (6 bases). Per germline, CDR1 LGHNT and CDR2 FRNRAP. The CDR3 loop spans 15 amino acids. Trimming pared 6 bases from V and 4 bases from J, leaving 16 bases between. Combining the CDR3 with reference TRBV12-5 and TRBJ2-1 gives the whole variable domain DARVTQTPRHKVTEMGQEVTMRCQPILGHNTVFWYRQTMMQGLELLAYFRNRAPLDDSGMPKDRFSAEMPDATLATLKIQPSEPRDSAVYFCASGRDSKTYNEQFFGPGTRLTVL.

V is TRBV7-3 and J is TRBJ2-1; tentative D call: TRBD2 (6 bases). The CDR3 totals 18 residues. Trimming took off 2 bases at V and 5 bases at J, with 22 bases between the two ends. CDR1 and CDR2 from the germline V gene are SGHTA and FQGTGA. CDR3: CASSLQGGAPERDNEQFF. The CDR3 DNA is TGTGCCAGCAGCTTACAGGGTGGAGCCCCTGAGCGGGACAATGAGCAGTTCTTC.

This clone has only one observation. The chain is built from TRBV28 and TRBJ2-7; D may be TRBD2 (6 bases). The V gene's germline CDR1 is MDHEN and CDR2 SYDVKM. The CDR3 is 17 amino acids. V lost 4 bases and J 3 bases, leaving 22 bases between the germline ends. CDR3 region: CASSSPRGAVFIYEQYF. For the CDR3, the DNA is TGTGCCAGCAGTTCTCCGCGGGGAGCCGTTTTCATCTACGAGCAGTACTTC.

The V and J genes are TRBV30 and TRBJ2-3, with TRBD2 matching over 13 bases. The V segment lost 0 bases and the J segment 2 bases; nucleotides outside the gene matches: 8. Germline loops: CDR1 GTSNPN, CDR2 SVGIG (reference sequence). There are 18 residues in the CDR3. The CDR3: CAWSVSPLAGGNTDTQYF. CDR3 DNA: TGTGCCTGGAGTGTATCCCCACTAGCGGGAGGGAACACAGATACGCAGTATTTT.

The chain carries TRBV5-1 and TRBJ1-1; 7 positions agree with TRBD1. The CDR3 runs 12 residues. Per the germline V gene, CDR1 is SGHRS and CDR2 is YFSETQ. Losses at the gene ends were 0 bases for V and 11 bases for J; bases not matched to a gene: 4. CDR3 nucleotide sequence: TGCGCCAGCAGCTTGGAAGGACAGGAGGCTTTCTTT. Its translation is CASSLEGQEAFF.

The chain combines TRBV9 with TRBJ2-5, with D possibly being TRBD2 (6 bases). Germline values: CDR1 SGDLS, CDR2 YYNGEE. Trimming took 4 bases from V and 5 from J, leaving 12 bases between them. CDR3 length: 13 residues. The chain's CDR3 is CASSPGVGETQYF. CDR3 nucleotides: TGTGCCAGCAGCCCGGGAGTTGGGGAGACCCAGTACTTC.

The gene calls are TRBV3-1 (or the pseudogene TRBV3-2) and TRBJ2-7, with TRBD2 identical over 13 bases. Losses at the gene ends were 4 bases for V and 3 bases for J; bases not matched to a gene: 6. There are 16 residues in the CDR3. Germline CDR1 reads LGHDT; CDR2 reads YNNKEL (reference sequence). The CDR3 region is CASSLGTSGTIYEQYF. The CDR3 DNA follows: TGTGCCAGCAGCCTCGGGACTAGCGGGACAATCTACGAGCAGTACTTC.

The chain has TRBV15 and TRBJ1-5; the D is unclear. V was cut by 0 bases and J by 7 bases, with 10 bases left in between. Germline V lookup: CDR1 LNHNV, CDR2 YYDKDF (reference sequence). The CDR3 runs 14 residues. In DNA, the CDR3 is TGTGCCACCAGCAGAGATCCATCGGGGCAGCCCCAGCATTTT. Residues: CATSRDPSGQPQHF.

The chain has TRBV6-1 and TRBJ2-3; TRBD2 agrees at 13 bases. The V segment lost 2 bases and the J segment 2 bases; nucleotides outside the gene matches: 4. This CDR3 spans 17 amino acids. The germline CDR1 and CDR2 sequences are MNHNS and SASEGT. CDR3 nucleotides: TGTGCCAGCAGTGAATCCGGGACTAGCGGGATCACAGATACGCAGTATTTT. Protein product: CASSESGTSGITDTQYF.

The chain uses TRBV24-1 and TRBJ1-6; D is possibly TRBD1 (6 bases). Per germline, CDR1 KGHDR and CDR2 SFDVKD. The CDR3 has 14 residues. The V and J ends lost 7 bases and 6 bases respectively, with 12 bases between them. Here the CDR3 reads CATSHLTGNSPLHF. The CDR3 bases are TGTGCCACCAGCCACCTGACAGGTAATTCACCCCTCCACTTT.

The V and J genes are TRBV21-1 and TRBJ2-4; the listed D gene, TRBD2, was not tested against the DNA. TRBV21-1 is a listed pseudogene. The CDR3 loop spans 20 amino acids. The CDR3: CASSKEDGQGPSGAKNIQYF. CDR3 nucleotides: TGTGCCAGCAGCAAGGAGGATGGGCAGGGGCCCAGCGGGGCAAAAAACATTCAGTACTTC.

This chain links TRBV19 with TRBJ2-1; the D gene is possibly TRBD1 (7 bases). Germline CDR1 and CDR2: LNHDA and SQIVND (reference sequence). Trimming shortened V by 7 bases and J by 12 bases, and 25 bases separated the two germline ends. This CDR3 spans 15 amino acids. The CDR3 protein is CASTLQGGMTSGQFF. CDR3 nucleotide sequence: TGTGCCAGTACCCTCCAGGGGGGAATGACAAGTGGGCAGTTCTTC.

The V call is TRBV10-1, the J call TRBJ2-3; 10 bases map to TRBD2. The germline gives CDR1 WNHNN, CDR2 SYGVQD (reference sequence). V shed 5 bases, J shed 4 bases, and the junction held 6 bases outside the gene matches. The CDR3 has 15 amino acids. The CDR3 loop reads CASSFGLAEADTQYF. Written as DNA, the CDR3 is TGCGCCAGCAGTTTCGGACTAGCGGAAGCAGATACGCAGTATTTT.

This chain uses TRBV14 with TRBJ2-7; 11 bases fit TRBD1. Germline lookup yields CDR1 SGHDN and CDR2 FVKESK. The CDR3 length is 15 residues. The V gene end was trimmed by 3 bases and the J gene end by 3 bases; junction bases not matched to a gene: 4. The CDR3 DNA reads as TGTGCCAGCAGCCAGGACAGGGGGCACCGCTACGAGCAGTACTTC. Its translation is CASSQDRGHRYEQYF.

The rearrangement joins TRBV6-5 to TRBJ1-2; D is uncertain. V lost 6 bases to trimming and J lost 3 bases, with 8 bases between them. Germline V CDR1 and CDR2: MNHEY, SVGAGI. The CDR3 sequence is 12 residues long. CDR3 residues: CASRELDYGYTF. The CDR3 DNA reads TGTGCCAGCAGAGAGTTGGACTATGGCTACACCTTC.

This chain links TRBV30 with TRBJ1-6, with 8 nucleotides matching TRBD1. The CDR3 is 18 residues long. V was pared by 0 bases and J by 7 bases, with 14 bases of the junction left unmatched. Germline V gene sequence: CDR1 GTSNPN, CDR2 SVGIG (reference sequence). The CDR3 spells CAWSVPRTGRLENSPLHF. CDR3 nucleotide sequence: TGTGCCTGGAGTGTACCCCGGACAGGGCGACTGGAGAATTCACCCCTCCACTTT.

The J gene is TRBJ1-5, the V gene TRBV30, with D possibly being TRBD1 (6 bases). The CDR3 covers 13 residues. The V end lost 4 bases, the J end lost 6 bases, and 13 bases lay between the germline ends. CDR1 and CDR2 from the germline V gene are GTSNPN and SVGIG (reference sequence). The CDR3 DNA reads as TGTGCCTGGAACCGGGGGGCTGGTCAGCCCCAGCATTTT. This gives the protein CAWNRGAGQPQHF. Full variable domain (missing parts from reference TRBV30 and TRBJ1-5): SQTIHQWPATLVQPVGSPLSLECTVEGTSNPNLYWYRQAAGRGLQLLFYSVGIGQISSEVPQNLSASRPQDRQFILSSKKLLLSDSGFYLCAWNRGAGQPQHFGDGTRLSIL.

CDR3 in DNA: TGTGCCACGGGGAGGGGAAGCAATCAGCCCCAGCATTTT. Its translation is CATGRGSNQPQHF. The genes are TRBV2 and TRBJ1-5, with D tentatively TRBD1 (5 bases). The CDR3 has 13 residues. The germline gives CDR1 SNHLY, CDR2 FYNNEI. The V end was cut by 10 bases, the J end by 1 base, with 11 bases between.

Only a few counts were recorded for this clone. CDR3 in amino acids: CASSQGSATSGRKLFF. The CDR3 DNA is TGCGCCAGCAGCCAAGGATCCGCGACTAGCGGGAGAAAACTGTTTTTT. The V gene is TRBV4-3, the J gene TRBJ2-2, with D uncertain. The J call may not be correct, given that the DNA end is closer to TRBJ1-4. Germline CDR1 is LGHNA and CDR2 is YSLEER. This CDR3 has 16 residues.

CDR3 nucleotides: TGTGCCAGCAGGGGAGACAGGCCGGGCACTGAAGCTTTCTTT. This translates into CASRGDRPGTEAFF. The V call is TRBV3-1 (or the pseudogene TRBV3-2), the J call TRBJ1-1; possibly TRBD1 for D (6 bases). Trimming removed 6 bases from V and 4 bases from J, with 15 bases in between. This CDR3 has 14 residues. The germline gives CDR1 LGHDT, CDR2 YNNKEL (reference sequence).

V gene TRBV29-1 combines with J gene TRBJ2-7; weak D call: TRBD1 (5 bases). The CDR3 has 14 amino acids. V lost 6 bases and J lost 2, with 17 bases in between. Germline assignment: CDR1 SQVTM and CDR2 ANQGSEA. The CDR3 sequence: CSVAGLLTPYEQYF. CDR3 in DNA: TGCAGCGTAGCAGGGCTCCTGACCCCCTACGAGCAGTACTTC.

This sequence joins TRBV10-3 and TRBJ2-3; a possible D gene is TRBD2 (5 bases). The length of the CDR3 is 13 residues. Germline V gene sequence: CDR1 ENHRY, CDR2 SYGVKD. V was shortened by 7 bases and J by 1 base, with 9 bases between the two germline ends. The CDR3 DNA is TGTGCCATCAATCAGAGGGGCACAGATACGCAGTATTTT. Translation: CAINQRGTDTQYF.

The chain uses TRBV29-1 and TRBJ2-7; possible D gene TRBD1, 5 bases. V was trimmed by 2 bases and J by 2 bases, leaving 13 bases between them. Germline CDR1 is SQVTM and CDR2 is ANQGSEA. The CDR3 covers 14 residues. CDR3 in amino acids: CSVESQGGPYEQYF. The CDR3 DNA is TGCAGCGTTGAAAGCCAGGGTGGTCCCTACGAGCAGTACTTC.

The genes are TRBV21-1 and TRBJ2-7; TRBD2, the D gene given by the table, was not confirmed from the DNA. TRBV21-1 is designated a pseudogene. This CDR3 spans 17 amino acids. CDR3 sequence (DNA): TGTGCCAGCAGCAAACGCGGGGTTTTCACTAGCTGGGTGGAGCAGTACTTC. Translation gives CASSKRGVFTSWVEQYF.

The rearrangement links TRBV19 to TRBJ1-5; 8 bases fit TRBD1. After removal of 6 bases from V and 6 bases from J, the junction contained 10 bases not matched to a gene. The CDR3 contains 15 residues. Per the germline V gene, CDR1 is LNHDA and CDR2 is SQIVND (reference sequence). CDR3 nucleotides: TGTGCCAGTAGCAAGGACAGGGTGGGGGGTCAGCCCCAGCATTTT. This gives the protein CASSKDRVGGQPQHF.

On this clone: This sample includes further DNA sequences coding for the same CDR3. CDR3 coding DNA: TGTGCCAGCAGTGATCCCGGGTCCTATCAGCCCCAGCATTTT. This codes for CASSDPGSYQPQHF. The chain carries TRBV2 and TRBJ1-5; D is undetermined. CDR3 length: 14 residues. Germline-derived CDR1 and CDR2 are SNHLY and FYNNEI. V lost 3 bases and J 5 bases, leaving 11 bases between the germline ends.

This clone is a singleton in its sample. This rearrangement joins TRBV2 to TRBJ1-2; D remains ambiguous. CDR1 is SNHLY, CDR2 FYNNEI, per germline. CDR3 size: 11 residues. With 6 bases removed from V and 3 bases from J, the gap between germline ends came to 5 bases. The CDR3, as DNA: TGTGCCAGCAGCCCGTACTATGGCTACACCTTC. The encoded protein is CASSPYYGYTF.